The 19 T cell receptor beta chains below all came from one sample that was sequenced in a study of blood T cell repertoires in COVID-19. The data were produced by immunoSEQ multiplex PCR, yet TCRdb's version contains in-frame clones alone and is incomplete. This sample has about 150,000 clones; roughly 89% occur once, and the top ten carry less than 10%. Sequencing input: peripheral blood. These receptors were collected from a woman aged 50 to 60 with active or convalescent COVID-19.

The chain has TRBV24-1 and TRBJ2-1, with TRBD2 matching over 9 bases. The CDR3 is 19 amino acids. Germline values: CDR1 KGHDR, CDR2 SFDVKD. V shed 4 bases, J shed 0 bases, and the junction held 12 bases outside the gene matches. CDR3 sequence reads: CATSEVEGSGSTSYNEQFF. The CDR3 DNA reads TGTGCCACCAGTGAAGTCGAGGGTAGCGGGAGTACCTCCTACAATGAGCAGTTCTTC.

CDR3 amino acids: CASSLRGNRDSYGYTF. The CDR3 DNA sequence: TGTGCCAGCAGCTTAAGGGGTAACCGGGACAGCTATGGCTACACCTTC. J is TRBJ1-2 and V is TRBV7-2; TRBD1 matches at 7 bases. Germline CDR1 reads SGHTA; CDR2 reads FQGNSA. CDR3 size: 16 residues. J was trimmed by 4 bases and V by 2 bases; bases with no gene match: 10.

The rearrangement links TRBV5-1 to TRBJ2-5, with D possibly TRBD2 on 7 matching bases. The CDR3 sequence is 15 residues long. Trimming shortened V by 4 bases and J by 2 bases, and 15 bases separated the two germline ends. Germline V gene lookup returns CDR1 SGHRS and CDR2 YFSETQ. The CDR3 sequence is CASSRAGRGQETQYF. DNA for the CDR3: TGCGCCAGCAGCCGAGCGGGGAGGGGGCAAGAGACCCAGTACTTC.

The chain is built from TRBV18 and TRBJ2-7; the D gene is possibly TRBD1 (6 bases). Trimming removed 3 bases at V and 7 bases at J, with 19 bases between. The CDR3 spans 15 residues. Per germline, CDR1 KGHSH and CDR2 LQKENI. CDR3 coding DNA: TGTGCCAGCTCACCCCCGACAGGCGCGTTGGGTGAGCAGTACTTC. This translates into CASSPPTGALGEQYF.

The chain employs TRBV30 and TRBJ1-5, with 7 positions matching TRBD1. From germline, CDR1 is GTSNPN and CDR2 SVGIG (reference sequence). CDR3 length: 14 residues. V was clipped by 5 bases and J by 4 bases; unmatched bases: 8. The CDR3: CAWSRGGPNQPQHF. Here the CDR3 DNA reads TGTGCCTGGTCTAGAGGGGGCCCAAATCAGCCCCAGCATTTT. Full variable domain (rest looked up from reference TRBV30 and TRBJ1-5): SQTIHQWPATLVQPVGSPLSLECTVEGTSNPNLYWYRQAAGRGLQLLFYSVGIGQISSEVPQNLSASRPQDRQFILSSKKLLLSDSGFYLCAWSRGGPNQPQHFGDGTRLSIL.

The V gene is TRBV29-1, the J gene TRBJ2-3; possible D gene TRBD2, 6 bases. Per germline, CDR1 SQVTM and CDR2 ANQGSEA. This CDR3 has 14 amino acids. Trimming took off 7 bases at V and 6 bases at J, with 20 bases between the two ends. The CDR3 reads CSAKKKLAADTQYF. The CDR3 nucleotides read TGCAGCGCAAAGAAGAAATTAGCGGCTGATACGCAGTATTTT.

This clone was recorded a few times. The chain links TRBV10-3 to TRBJ1-1; D is unresolved. V lost 8 bases and J 1 base, leaving 11 bases between the germline ends. Germline CDR1 reads ENHRY; CDR2 reads SYGVKD. The CDR3 has 13 residues. For the CDR3, the DNA is TGTGCCATCTCGGCGCGGGCGAACACTGAAGCTTTCTTT. This encodes CAISARANTEAFF.

The rearrangement uses TRBV4-3 and TRBJ2-1; D is perhaps TRBD2 (7 bases). V dropped 0 bases and J dropped 8 bases, with 14 bases sitting between them. The CDR3 contains 15 residues. Germline V gene sequence: CDR1 LGHNA, CDR2 YSLEER. CDR3 coding DNA: TGCGCCAGCAGCCAAGACACGGGGGGCACAGATGAGCAGTTCTTC. Encoded protein: CASSQDTGGTDEQFF.

The rearrangement links TRBV18 to TRBJ1-3, with TRBD1 matching over 10 bases. This CDR3 comprises 18 residues. In germline, CDR1 is KGHSH, CDR2 LQKENI. With 1 base clipped from V and 2 bases from J, the junction kept 8 bases outside the gene matches. The CDR3 nucleotides read TGTGCCAGCTCACCACAAGGGGACAGGGGAATGGCTGGAAACACCATATATTTT. Encoded protein: CASSPQGDRGMAGNTIYF.

This chain connects TRBV5-4 to TRBJ2-7; 9 nucleotides match TRBD2. CDR1 SGHNT and CDR2 YYREEE come from the germline V gene (reference sequence). This CDR3 is built from 14 residues. V lost 4 bases to trimming and J lost 2 bases; unmatched junction nucleotides: 4. CDR3 nucleotide sequence: TGTGCCAGCAGCCCACGGACTAGCGCCTACGAGCAGTACTTC. Translation: CASSPRTSAYEQYF.

The rearrangement uses TRBV28 and TRBJ2-5, with 11 bases matching TRBD1. V trimming: 7 bases; J trimming: 7 bases; junction bases outside the gene matches: 8. Germline V gives CDR1 MDHEN, CDR2 SYDVKM. The CDR3 totals 14 residues. CDR3 nucleotides: TGTGCCAGCACCCCGGGTGGGACAGGGGGGACCCAGTACTTC. This codes for CASTPGGTGGTQYF.

The chain couples TRBV6-4 to TRBJ2-1, with 7 bases fitting TRBD1. The J segment lost 9 bases and the V segment lost 2 bases, leaving 7 bases of the junction unmatched. CDR1 is MRHNA and CDR2 is SNTAGT in the germline V gene. This CDR3 comprises 14 residues. In nucleotides, the CDR3 is TGTGCCAGCAGTGACCTCGAAGGGGGCGGTGAGCAGTTCTTC. Protein: CASSDLEGGGEQFF.

The gene calls are TRBV18 and TRBJ2-2, with 7 bases matching TRBD2. J was trimmed by 2 bases and V by 5 bases; bases with no gene match: 2. The V gene's germline CDR1 is KGHSH and CDR2 LQKENI. This CDR3 has 14 residues. Here the CDR3 DNA reads TGTGCCAGCTCATCGGGACTAAACACCGGGGAGCTGTTTTTT. Protein product: CASSSGLNTGELFF.

This clone was recorded a few times. This chain uses TRBV11-2 with TRBJ2-7, with 9 nucleotides matching TRBD2. The ends lost 5 bases at V and 3 bases at J; junction bases unmatched: 5. Germline loops: CDR1 SGHAT, CDR2 FQNNGV. The CDR3 loop spans 14 amino acids. CDR3 region: CASSGGTSLYEQYF. The CDR3, as DNA: TGTGCCAGCAGCGGGGGGACTAGCCTCTACGAGCAGTACTTC.

The gene calls are TRBV6-5 and TRBJ2-5, with a possible D match to TRBD2 (6 bases). The CDR3 has 11 residues. Trimming left V 8 bases short and J 4 bases short, with 8 bases between. Germline-derived CDR1 and CDR2 are MNHEY and SVGAGI. CDR3 region: CASGGRETQYF. CDR3 bases: TGTGCCAGCGGGGGGAGAGAGACCCAGTACTTC.

V is TRBV5-1 and J is TRBJ1-3; D is undetermined. The CDR3 consists of 16 residues. Germline V gene sequence: CDR1 SGHRS, CDR2 YFSETQ. Trimming cost V 4 bases and J 0 bases, with 14 bases left between them. CDR3 sequence (DNA): TGCGCCAGCAGCCCTGTATCTGGGAGCTCTGGAAACACCATATATTTT. Translation gives CASSPVSGSSGNTIYF.

This clone is a singleton in its sample. The CDR3 bases are TGTGCCAGCAGTCCTCGGACTAGCGGGAGCTATACCGGGGAGCTGTTTTTT. Translating gives CASSPRTSGSYTGELFF. This rearrangement joins TRBV27 to TRBJ2-2, with TRBD2 identical over 13 bases. The CDR3 covers 17 residues. The V and J ends lost 5 bases and 5 bases, in that order; junction bases with no gene match: 8. From germline, CDR1 is MNHEY and CDR2 SMNVEV (reference sequence).

The J gene is TRBJ2-7, the V gene TRBV18; D gene ambiguous. CDR3 length equals 14 residues. CDR1 and CDR2 (germline): KGHSH, LQKENI. V shed 5 bases and J shed 0 bases, with 11 bases lying between them. CDR3 nucleotide sequence: TGTGCCAGCTCATCGACTGCGAGCTCCTACGAGCAGTACTTC. This codes for CASSSTASSYEQYF.

The rearrangement joins TRBV3-1 (or the pseudogene TRBV3-2) to TRBJ1-1, with D unresolved. Per the germline V gene, CDR1 is LGHDT and CDR2 is YNNKEL (reference sequence). The CDR3 length is 15 residues. V lost 3 bases, J lost 0 bases, and 11 bases lay in between. The CDR3 spells CASSHARALNTEAFF. The CDR3 region has the DNA TGTGCCAGCAGCCACGCGCGGGCCCTGAACACTGAAGCTTTCTTT.